These 8 T cell receptor beta chains were all obtained from the same sample, sequenced in a study of cytomegalovirus exposure and HLA in healthy donors. In the PCR, 60 Vbeta and 13 Jbeta primers were used. Profiling relied on immunoSEQ multiplex PCR, and the TCRdb table lists in-frame clones only, not all of them. The sample has under 250,000 clones, roughly 85% seen once. Sequencing was carried out using PBMCs. The receptors derive from a woman aged 45-65 years in good health and CMV-seronegative.

In this sample, this clone turned up once. The chain uses TRBV30 and TRBJ1-2; a weak D match, TRBD1 (6 bases). CDR1 is GTSNPN and CDR2 is SVGIG in the germline V gene (reference sequence). The CDR3 is 14 amino acids. V gave up 2 bases and J gave up 2 bases, with 12 bases separating them. The CDR3 DNA follows: TGTGCCTGGAGTAAAGACAGGTTGAACTATGGCTACACCTTC. It translates to CAWSKDRLNYGYTF.

This clone was recorded only once. The J gene is TRBJ1-3, the V gene TRBV7-8, with D maybe TRBD1 (5 bases). The germline gives CDR1 SGHVS, CDR2 FQNEAQ. Trimming left V 5 bases short and J 0 bases short, with 11 bases between. This CDR3 has 15 residues. The CDR3 nucleotides are TGTGCCAGCAGCCGGGGGGGGAGCTCTGGAAACACCATATATTTT. Protein product: CASSRGGSSGNTIYF.

This chain connects TRBV20-1 to TRBJ2-7, with no clear D. The CDR3 has 11 residues. Per germline, CDR1 DFQATT and CDR2 SNEGSKA (reference sequence). V was cut by 1 base and J by 5 bases, with 6 bases left in between. The CDR3 sequence: CSARVENEQYF. The CDR3 nucleotides are TGCAGTGCTAGAGTGGAGAACGAGCAGTACTTC.

This chain uses TRBV7-9 with TRBJ2-1, with 8 bases matching TRBD1. With V trimmed by 3 bases and J by 4 bases, 5 bases remained unmatched. CDR1 is SEHNR and CDR2 is FQNEAQ in the germline V gene (reference sequence). This CDR3 has 15 residues. This CDR3 reads CASSFGQGGYNEQFF. The DNA of the CDR3 is TGTGCCAGCAGCTTCGGACAGGGAGGATACAATGAGCAGTTCTTC.

The V and J genes are TRBV19 and TRBJ2-1; D perhaps matches TRBD2 (6 bases). This CDR3 has 16 residues. CDR1 is LNHDA and CDR2 is SQIVND in the germline V gene (reference sequence). With 7 bases removed from V and 0 bases from J, the gap between germline ends came to 16 bases. The CDR3 sequence is CASTPGGASSYNEQFF. Written as DNA, the CDR3 is TGTGCCAGTACCCCCGGAGGGGCAAGCTCCTACAATGAGCAGTTCTTC.

The CDR3 loop reads CASNRPGQDTDTQYF. The CDR3 region has the DNA TGTGCCAGCAATCGGCCGGGACAGGACACAGATACGCAGTATTTT. V gene TRBV2 combines with J gene TRBJ2-3; 8 bases line up with TRBD1. V was clipped by 7 bases and J by 2 bases; unmatched bases: 8. Germline V gene lookup returns CDR1 SNHLY and CDR2 FYNNEI. The CDR3 contains 15 residues.

The chain has TRBV18 and TRBJ1-1; D is ambiguous. CDR1 is KGHSH and CDR2 is LQKENI in the germline V gene. This CDR3 comprises 16 residues. The V end lost 0 bases, the J end lost 1 base, and 12 bases lay between the germline ends. Written as DNA, the CDR3 is TGTGCCAGCTCACCACCGGCGAGGGCCGGGAACACTGAAGCTTTCTTT. Encoded protein: CASSPPARAGNTEAFF.

This clone was seen a few times. The rearrangement links TRBV7-3 to TRBJ1-5; 9 bases agree with TRBD1. V lost 5 bases to trimming and J lost 5 bases; unmatched junction nucleotides: 16. The germline V gene has CDR1 SGHTA and CDR2 FQGTGA. The CDR3 contains 18 residues. CDR3 sequence: CASSPTPAGTGRDQPQHF. The CDR3 coding sequence is TGTGCCAGCAGCCCCACCCCCGCCGGGACAGGGAGGGATCAGCCCCAGCATTTT.